The 2 T cell receptor beta chains below were found in one sample sequenced in a study of OX40 agonist ivuxolimab in advanced cancers. Sequenced by immunoSEQ multiplex PCR; TCRdb stores in-frame clones only, minus some. The top ten hold under 3% of the sample, which has around 80,000 clones, around 86% seen once. The sequencing here drew on CD4+ or CD8+ T cells sorted from blood, taken in a trial of the OX40 agonist ivuxolimab. Receptors originate from an adult with an advanced solid tumor such as melanoma, head and neck, liver or kidney cancer.

This clone was counted a single time. The chain is built from TRBV7-3 and TRBJ2-5, with 14 nucleotides matching TRBD2. There are 16 residues in the CDR3. Germline CDR1 is SGHTA and CDR2 is FQGTGA. Unmatched junction bases numbered 5, after V lost 3 bases and J lost 5 bases. The CDR3: CASSLTSGGARETQYF. The CDR3 nucleotides are TGTGCCAGCAGCTTGACTAGCGGGGGGGCGCGGGAGACCCAGTACTTC.

V usage is TRBV27 and J usage is TRBJ2-1; D possibly matches TRBD1 or TRBD2 (6 bases each). From germline, CDR1 is MNHEY and CDR2 SMNVEV (reference sequence). This CDR3 is built from 11 residues. V gave up 3 bases and J gave up 13 bases, with 10 bases separating them. This CDR3 reads CASSLGGPQFF. For the CDR3, the DNA is TGTGCCAGCAGTTTGGGGGGCCCACAGTTCTTC.